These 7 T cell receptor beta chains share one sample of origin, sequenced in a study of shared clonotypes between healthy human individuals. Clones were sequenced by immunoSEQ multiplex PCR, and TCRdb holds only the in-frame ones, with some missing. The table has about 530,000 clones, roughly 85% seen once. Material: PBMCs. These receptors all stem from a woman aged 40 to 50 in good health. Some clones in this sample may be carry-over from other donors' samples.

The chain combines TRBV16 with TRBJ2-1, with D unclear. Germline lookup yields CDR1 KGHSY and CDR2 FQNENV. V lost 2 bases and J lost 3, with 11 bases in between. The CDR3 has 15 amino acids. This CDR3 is CASSQEKTYYNEQFF. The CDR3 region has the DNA TGTGCCAGCAGCCAAGAAAAAACCTACTACAATGAGCAGTTCTTC.

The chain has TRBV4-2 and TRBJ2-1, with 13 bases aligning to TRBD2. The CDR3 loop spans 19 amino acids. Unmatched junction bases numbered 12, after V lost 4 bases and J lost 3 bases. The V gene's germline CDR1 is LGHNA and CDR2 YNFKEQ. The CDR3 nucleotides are TGTGCCAGCAGCCTCCGGACTAGCGGGAGTGTTTTAAGCTACAATGAGCAGTTCTTC. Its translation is CASSLRTSGSVLSYNEQFF.

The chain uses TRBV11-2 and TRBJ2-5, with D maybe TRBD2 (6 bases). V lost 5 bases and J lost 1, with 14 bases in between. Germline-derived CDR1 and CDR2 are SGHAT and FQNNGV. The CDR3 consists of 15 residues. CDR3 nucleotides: TGTGCCAGCAGCCAGTCGGGACTCGGCCAAGAGACCCAGTACTTC. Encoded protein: CASSQSGLGQETQYF.

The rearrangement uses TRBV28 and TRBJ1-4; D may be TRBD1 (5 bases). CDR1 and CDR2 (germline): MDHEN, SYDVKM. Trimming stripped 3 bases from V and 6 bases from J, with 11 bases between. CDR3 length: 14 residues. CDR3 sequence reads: CASSLRVRDEKLFF. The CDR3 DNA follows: TGTGCCAGCAGTTTGCGGGTCAGGGATGAAAAACTGTTTTTT.

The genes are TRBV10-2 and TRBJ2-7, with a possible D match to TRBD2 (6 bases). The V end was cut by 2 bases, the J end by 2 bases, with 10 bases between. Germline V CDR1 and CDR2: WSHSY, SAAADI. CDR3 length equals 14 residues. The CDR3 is CASSEAGLAYEQYF. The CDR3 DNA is TGCGCCAGCAGTGAGGCGGGACTTGCCTACGAGCAGTACTTC.

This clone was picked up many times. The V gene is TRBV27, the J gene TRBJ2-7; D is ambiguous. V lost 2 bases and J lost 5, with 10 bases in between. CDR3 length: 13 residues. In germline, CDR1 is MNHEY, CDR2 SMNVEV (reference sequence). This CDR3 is CASSLSPYNEQYF. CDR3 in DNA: TGTGCCAGCAGTTTAAGTCCTTACAACGAGCAGTACTTC.

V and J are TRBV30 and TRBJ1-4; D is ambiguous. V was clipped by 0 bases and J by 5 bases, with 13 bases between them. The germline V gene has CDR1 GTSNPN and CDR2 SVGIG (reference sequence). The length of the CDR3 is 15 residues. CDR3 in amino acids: CAWSVTSGRNEKLFF. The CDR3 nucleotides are TGTGCCTGGAGTGTGACGTCCGGGCGCAATGAAAAACTGTTTTTT.